The sequence of this TCR beta chain was determined in a study of CD8 T cells in ankylosing spondylitis. Study-wide results and limits: Disease-linked clones reportedly showed significant enrichment in matched ankylosing spondylitis synovial fluid. A TCR beta motif of under 10 highly homologous variants appeared characteristic of ankylosing spondylitis blood.

This clonotype was counted only a few times. Its target is not known. MiXCR was run by TCRdb on the 5' RACE reads, yielding one entry per CDR3 protein. Of more than 650,000 distinct CDR3 sequences detected, about 10% appear once; the ten largest clones hold 0.45% to 0.6%. The ends lost 4 bases at V and 1 base at J; junction bases unmatched: 13. This CDR3 spans 18 amino acids. From germline, CDR1 is SGHRS and CDR2 YFSETQ. This rearrangement joins TRBV5-1 to TRBJ2-7; TRBD1 aligns across 11 bases. This TCR was recovered from a male donor with ankylosing spondylitis. Sequenced input: blood, either unsorted or a sorted T cell fraction (not recorded which). The CDR3 sequence is CASSARPSGTGGSYEQYF. The CDR3, as DNA: TGCGCCAGCAGCGCCCGACCCTCCGGGACAGGGGGTTCCTACGAGCAGTACTTC.